The sequence of this TCR beta chain was determined in a study of T cell changes during pregnancy in multiple sclerosis (dated by TCRdb to between 2018 and 2021). Study-level background: The study looked at changes in the T cell repertoire across pregnancy in women with multiple sclerosis.

Unmatched junction bases come to 2, with V trimmed by 1 base and J by 0 bases. Per the germline V gene, SGHAT is the CDR1 and FQNNGV is the CDR2. The CDR3 starts with the cysteine, ends with the phenylalanine, and has 16 residues. CDR3 DNA only is kept here, 48 bases in frame from base 1. About this clone: Its antigen target is currently unknown. Base qualities were left out, and no much larger clone turns up one base away.

Libraries were made using the immunoSEQ multiplex PCR assay. TCRdb's version of the immuneACCESS table is confined to in-frame rearrangements and falls short of the full clone set. An unresolved V gene accounts for under half of the shortfall where checked; the remainder is of unknown origin. This sample lists about 40,000 clones; around nine tenths were detected once. Of the sample, 0.95% to 1.5% is held by the ten largest clones. The clonotype comes from a female donor with multiple sclerosis, enrolled in a pregnancy study. The rearranged chain carries TRBV11-2 and TRBJ2-1, with TRBD2 matching 8 junction bases. The specimen comprised peripheral blood, sampled before pregnancy. The CDR3 region reads CASSLASGSSYNEQFF. In nucleotide form, the sequence is TGTGCCAGCAGCTTAGCCAGCGGGAGCTCCTACAATGAGCAGTTCTTC.